This T cell receptor (beta chain) was observed in a study of T cell changes during pregnancy in multiple sclerosis. Assay used: immunoSEQ multiplex PCR; TCRdb lists only in-frame clones, some missing. The table has some 80,000 clones, 91% seen once. CDR3 length: 15 residues. Germline V gene sequence: CDR1 KGHSH, CDR2 LQKENI. The ends lost 6 bases at V and 3 bases at J; junction bases unmatched: 8. This TCR was sampled from a female donor with multiple sclerosis, enrolled in a pregnancy study. The chain carries TRBV18 and TRBJ2-1, with 7 bases aligning to TRBD1. The source was peripheral blood, collected in the first trimester of pregnancy. For the CDR3, the DNA is TGTGCCAGCTCCCCCGGGACAGCCCTCTACAATGAGCAGTTCTTC. Translated: CASSPGTALYNEQFF.